These T cell receptor beta chains were read from a single sample in a study of shared clonotypes between healthy human individuals. Measured with immunoSEQ multiplex PCR; TCRdb has only the in-frame clones, and not every one. Of 2.3 million or so clones listed, 93% were seen once; the top ten hold under 0.45%. Sequencing was carried out using naive CD4+ T cells from PBMCs. The source of these receptors is a man between 18 and 35 years old in good health. Some clones in this sample may be carry-over from other donors' samples. Each CDR3 is given without its conserved first and last residue. Where a row states a size, it is once, few, many or the class of an expanded clone; other rows omit it.

J gene	V gene	clone size	CDR3 protein
TRBJ2-5	TRBV21-1	.	ASSKRSQREGRETQY
TRBJ2-5	TRBV5-1	once	ASSRGLQETQY
TRBJ1-2	TRBV7-9	few	ASRTGLNGYT
TRBJ2-7	TRBV5-6	.	ASSGQISYEQY
TRBJ2-2	TRBV19	.	ASRGTGMNTGELF
TRBJ2-7	TRBV7-2	.	ASSLGRPYEQY
TRBJ1-1	TRBV28	.	ASFDRNTEAF
TRBJ1-1	TRBV27	.	ASSSPQGWDTEAF
TRBJ1-3	TRBV18	.	ASSPRTGEISGNTIY
TRBJ1-3	TRBV5-5	.	ASSRTVSGNTIY
TRBJ2-7	TRBV5-1	.	ASSLRTSGRAEQY
TRBJ1-5	TRBV4-3	.	ASSQDVQGHQPQH
TRBJ2-2	TRBV2	.	ASRLGTGGAGELF
TRBJ2-7	TRBV2	.	ASALGGGSYEQY
TRBJ2-7	TRBV4-1	few	ASSHNAGTSGGEQY
TRBJ2-5	TRBV7-3	.	ASSLNAGETQY
TRBJ2-7	TRBV7-3	.	ASSLRAGDEQY
TRBJ1-1	TRBV28	.	ASNYRGNTEAF
TRBJ2-7	TRBV6-1	.	ASSEAGHPSYEQY
TRBJ2-3	TRBV7-2	.	ASSSGSTDTQY
TRBJ2-2	TRBV6-1	.	ASSKGTSGRGDTGELF
TRBJ1-2	TRBV25-1	few	ASSELGNGYT
TRBJ1-5	TRBV19	once	ASSRQVQPQH
TRBJ2-1	TRBV9	once	ASSTGLGRNNEQF
TRBJ2-3	TRBV7-6	.	ASSPLRGRGSTDTQY
TRBJ2-1	TRBV27	.	ASSSQGGSSYNEQF
TRBJ2-1	TRBV7-2	.	ASRYTGTSGYNEQF
TRBJ2-1	TRBV21-1	once	ASSKEGRELGEQF
TRBJ1-5	TRBV28	.	ASSFGPGDYQPQH
TRBJ1-2	TRBV7-3	few	ASSSQANYGYT
TRBJ2-5	TRBV6-6	.	ASSYGPSGETQY
TRBJ2-1	TRBV27	.	ASSLPAGGSNEQF
TRBJ2-3	TRBV28	.	ASNLGQGRTDTQY
TRBJ1-1	TRBV4-2	.	ASSQDLVGTMNTEAF
TRBJ2-7	TRBV5-8	.	ASSFLLAGGFREQY
TRBJ2-5	TRBV6-6	.	ASTPVRGSQETQY
TRBJ2-3	TRBV29-1	once	SAYRQGDTQY
TRBJ1-5	TRBV19	.	ASIGQGGRQPQH
TRBJ2-3	TRBV11-2	.	ASSPAGDNTDTQY
TRBJ2-3	TRBV19	.	ASSIPPGTSGGVTDTQY
TRBJ1-5	TRBV30	few	AWSVGDLSNQPQH